This is a list of T cell receptor beta chains from one sample in a study of post-analysis software for immune sequencing data. From the PCR reads, TCRdb called clonotypes with MiXCR, one entry per CDR3 protein. The repertoire holds hundreds of thousands of distinct CDR3 sequences, with approximately 38% as singletons. Source material: blood. These receptors all come from a girl between 5 and 17 years old with multiple sclerosis. Each CDR3 is given with its conserved first and last residue. Each record gives: D gene, clone size, V gene, J gene, CDR3 DNA, CDR3 protein. The D gene is left open where the match is weak. The size field is filled for only some rows; it gives once, few, many or a size class.

d_gene: -
abundance: -
v_gene: TRBV7-9
j_gene: TRBJ2-5
CDR3nt: TGTGCCAGCAGCGTCACCAGAGAGACCCAGTACTTC
CDR3aa: CASSVTRETQYF

d_gene: -
abundance: few
v_gene: TRBV10-2
j_gene: TRBJ1-2
CDR3nt: TGCGCCAGCAGTCAATCCCCCCCAAGGCCAGGGGACTATGGCTACACCTTC
CDR3aa: CASSQSPPRPGDYGYTF

d_gene: -
abundance: -
v_gene: TRBV7-9
j_gene: TRBJ2-6
CDR3nt: TGTGCCATCACCTCTGACAGGGAGGGCCCCTCTGGGGCCAACGTCCTGACTTTC
CDR3aa: CAITSDREGPSGANVLTF

d_gene: TRBD2
abundance: -
v_gene: TRBV3-1
j_gene: TRBJ2-7
CDR3nt: TGTGCCAGCAGTTACGGACTAGCGGGGCCCTACGAGCAGTACTTC
CDR3aa: CASSYGLAGPYEQYF

d_gene: -
abundance: -
v_gene: TRBV20-1
j_gene: TRBJ1-1
CDR3nt: TGCAGTGCTAGAGTAGGGCAGGGGTACACTGAAGCTTTCTTT
CDR3aa: CSARVGQGYTEAFF

d_gene: TRBD2
abundance: many
v_gene: TRBV29-1
j_gene: TRBJ2-1
CDR3nt: TGCAGCGTTGAGGGCAGCGGGGCGGGTACATCTTACAATGAGCAGTTCTTC
CDR3aa: CSVEGSGAGTSYNEQFF

d_gene: TRBD1
abundance: -
v_gene: TRBV12-3/TRBV12-4
j_gene: TRBJ2-7
CDR3nt: TGTGCCAGCAGATCTCCCGGGACAGGGGTTCGGGAGCAGTACTTC
CDR3aa: CASRSPGTGVREQYF

d_gene: -
abundance: few
v_gene: TRBV4-3
j_gene: TRBJ2-7
CDR3nt: TGCGCCAGCAGCCAAGATCGATCCAAGTACTCCTACGAGCAGTACTTC
CDR3aa: CASSQDRSKYSYEQYF

d_gene: TRBD1
abundance: few
v_gene: TRBV25-1
j_gene: TRBJ1-2
CDR3nt: TGTGCCAGCACTCCCCGGGACAGGGCTGGCTACACCTTC
CDR3aa: CASTPRDRAGYTF

d_gene: -
abundance: -
v_gene: TRBV2
j_gene: TRBJ1-2
CDR3nt: TGTGCCGAGCAGAGGGGCTATGGCTACACCTTC
CDR3aa: CAEQRGYGYTF

d_gene: TRBD2
abundance: -
v_gene: TRBV5-4
j_gene: TRBJ2-5
CDR3nt: TGTGCCAGCAGCGGGGTCGGGGGGGAGACCCAGTACTTC
CDR3aa: CASSGVGGETQYF

d_gene: TRBD2
abundance: -
v_gene: TRBV5-1
j_gene: TRBJ2-3
CDR3nt: TGCGCCAGCAGCCTCTCTAGCGGGGGGTTCACAGATACGCAGTATTTT
CDR3aa: CASSLSSGGFTDTQYF

d_gene: -
abundance: -
v_gene: TRBV5-1
j_gene: TRBJ2-5
CDR3nt: TGCGCCAGCAGCTTGGAGGGCCCCCAGCAGTACTTC
CDR3aa: CASSLEGPQQYF

d_gene: TRBD1
abundance: few
v_gene: TRBV5-1
j_gene: TRBJ2-7
CDR3nt: TGCGCCAGCAGCCCACGACAGGGGGTCTCCTACGAGCAGTACTTC
CDR3aa: CASSPRQGVSYEQYF

d_gene: TRBD2
abundance: -
v_gene: TRBV7-3
j_gene: TRBJ2-1
CDR3nt: TGTGCCATCAGCTTAAGCCCGGGGAGGGCCAATGGGCAGTTCTTC
CDR3aa: CAISLSPGRANGQFF

d_gene: TRBD1
abundance: few
v_gene: TRBV5-1
j_gene: TRBJ2-5
CDR3nt: TGTGCCAGCAGCTTGCTGGACAGGGAGACCCAGTACTTC
CDR3aa: CASSLLDRETQYF

d_gene: TRBD2
abundance: few
v_gene: TRBV20-1
j_gene: TRBJ2-7
CDR3nt: TGCAGTGCTTCCGGGACTAGCGGCTTAAGCTACGAGCAGTACTTC
CDR3aa: CSASGTSGLSYEQYF

d_gene: -
abundance: -
v_gene: TRBV7-9
j_gene: TRBJ2-7
CDR3nt: TGTGCCAGCAGCTTACTCCGGGACATACCCTACGAGCAGTACTTC
CDR3aa: CASSLLRDIPYEQYF

d_gene: TRBD2
abundance: once
v_gene: TRBV12-3/TRBV12-4
j_gene: TRBJ2-1
CDR3nt: TGTGCCAGCAGTCCTCAGACTAGCGGGGGAGGGAATGAGCAGTTCTTC
CDR3aa: CASSPQTSGGGNEQFF

d_gene: TRBD1
abundance: -
v_gene: TRBV20-1
j_gene: TRBJ1-2
CDR3nt: TGCAGTGCCGAACCGGGACAGGGGTATGGCTACACCTTC
CDR3aa: CSAEPGQGYGYTF

d_gene: -
abundance: few
v_gene: TRBV4-1
j_gene: TRBJ1-5
CDR3nt: TGCGCCAGCAGCCTATTGGGAGGGAATCAGCCCCAGCATTTT
CDR3aa: CASSLLGGNQPQHF

d_gene: TRBD1
abundance: few
v_gene: TRBV5-1
j_gene: TRBJ2-7
CDR3nt: TGCGCCAGCAGCTTCGACAGGGGCCCGTCCTACGAGCAGTACTTC
CDR3aa: CASSFDRGPSYEQYF

d_gene: -
abundance: -
v_gene: TRBV19
j_gene: TRBJ2-2
CDR3nt: TGTGCCAGTAGGGGGCGGATGGCCAACACCGGGGAGCTGTTTTTT
CDR3aa: CASRGRMANTGELFF

d_gene: TRBD1
abundance: -
v_gene: TRBV5-6
j_gene: TRBJ2-7
CDR3nt: TGTGCCAGCAGCTTCCCGAGGGGGAACAGGGGTGGACGGAACGAGCAGTACTTC
CDR3aa: CASSFPRGNRGGRNEQYF

d_gene: TRBD1
abundance: few
v_gene: TRBV20-1
j_gene: TRBJ2-1
CDR3nt: TGCAGTGCTCGACCCTTAGGGACAGGGGCCGACAATGAGCAGTTCTTC
CDR3aa: CSARPLGTGADNEQFF

d_gene: -
abundance: -
v_gene: TRBV19
j_gene: TRBJ2-4
CDR3nt: TGTGCCAGTAGTATGAACAGGGCGGCCATTCAGTACTTC
CDR3aa: CASSMNRAAIQYF

d_gene: -
abundance: few
v_gene: TRBV7-9
j_gene: TRBJ1-5
CDR3nt: TGTGCCAGCAGCTTGGCCCGGAGCGGCCAGCCCCAGCATTTT
CDR3aa: CASSLARSGQPQHF

d_gene: TRBD1
abundance: -
v_gene: TRBV20-1
j_gene: TRBJ1-1
CDR3nt: TGCAGTGCTAGACCCCAATACAGGGGGCGATTGAACACTGAAGCTTTCTTT
CDR3aa: CSARPQYRGRLNTEAFF

d_gene: TRBD1
abundance: -
v_gene: TRBV30
j_gene: TRBJ1-5
CDR3nt: TGTGCCTGGGGCAGGGGGCCTCAGCCCCAGCATTTT
CDR3aa: CAWGRGPQPQHF

d_gene: TRBD2
abundance: -
v_gene: TRBV7-9
j_gene: TRBJ2-3
CDR3nt: TGTGCCAGCAGCCCTAGCGGGGGGCCCCATGGTACGCAGTATTTT
CDR3aa: CASSPSGGPHGTQYF

d_gene: TRBD2
abundance: -
v_gene: TRBV4-2
j_gene: TRBJ2-1
CDR3nt: TGTGCCAGCAGCCAAGTAACTAGCGGGGGGGCTCTCAATGAGCAGTTCTTC
CDR3aa: CASSQVTSGGALNEQFF

d_gene: -
abundance: -
v_gene: TRBV6-2/TRBV6-3
j_gene: TRBJ2-3
CDR3nt: TGTACCAGCCGGGCAGTCGGTACAGATACGCAGTATTTT
CDR3aa: CTSRAVGTDTQYF

d_gene: -
abundance: -
v_gene: TRBV6-5
j_gene: TRBJ2-3
CDR3nt: TGTGCCAGCAGCTACGGAATAATGCAGTATTTT
CDR3aa: CASSYGIMQYF

d_gene: TRBD1
abundance: -
v_gene: TRBV10-3
j_gene: TRBJ2-2
CDR3nt: TGTGCCATCAGTGAGTCGATGGGGGTCGGGACAGGGCACACCGGGGAGCTGTTTTTT
CDR3aa: CAISESMGVGTGHTGELFF

d_gene: TRBD2
abundance: -
v_gene: TRBV4-1
j_gene: TRBJ2-1
CDR3nt: TGCGCCAGCAGCCAGCCTACTAGCGGGGGGCTCTATGAGCAGTTCTTC
CDR3aa: CASSQPTSGGLYEQFF

d_gene: -
abundance: many
v_gene: TRBV7-3
j_gene: TRBJ2-7
CDR3nt: TGTGCCAGCAGCATAGGGACGGCCCCCTACGAGCAGTACTTC
CDR3aa: CASSIGTAPYEQYF

d_gene: -
abundance: few
v_gene: TRBV7-9
j_gene: TRBJ1-2
CDR3nt: TGTGCCAGCAGCCCAGACAATGGCTACACCTTC
CDR3aa: CASSPDNGYTF

d_gene: -
abundance: few
v_gene: TRBV9
j_gene: TRBJ2-2
CDR3nt: TGTGCCAGCAGCGTAGCCCAGGCGGTCACCGGGGAGCTGTTTTTT
CDR3aa: CASSVAQAVTGELFF

d_gene: TRBD2
abundance: -
v_gene: TRBV7-2
j_gene: TRBJ2-7
CDR3nt: TGTACCAGCAGCACCCGACTAGCGGGGATCGCCTACGAGCAGTACTTC
CDR3aa: CTSSTRLAGIAYEQYF

d_gene: TRBD2
abundance: -
v_gene: TRBV7-2
j_gene: TRBJ2-5
CDR3nt: TGTGCCAGCAGCTTAGGAGGGACTAGCGGGGGGACCGAGACCCAGTACTTC
CDR3aa: CASSLGGTSGGTETQYF

d_gene: TRBD2
abundance: -
v_gene: TRBV7-6
j_gene: TRBJ2-1
CDR3nt: TGTGCCAGCAGCTTAGAGGCGGCTAGCGGGGGGGCTTCCAAGTTCTTC
CDR3aa: CASSLEAASGGASKFF

d_gene: -
abundance: few
v_gene: TRBV24-1
j_gene: TRBJ2-7
CDR3nt: TGTGCCACCAGTGACAACGGACCCTACGAGCAGTACTTC
CDR3aa: CATSDNGPYEQYF